This T cell receptor delta chain was observed in a study of γδ T cells in repeated Plasmodium falciparum infection. Findings of the study overall: Vgamma9/Vdelta2+ repertoires stayed stably polyclonal over time and infection. Malian children's Vdelta2-negative repertoires appeared more expanded and less diverse than Australians'.

TCRdb called clones anew from the multiplex PCR reads with CATT. The table includes 45,000 to 60,000 delta-chain clones, roughly 1.9% detected once. On this clone itself: No antigen is known for it. A far bigger clonotype differs at one base, so this is likely a read error. The sample carries other DNA sequences with the same CDR3.

Vgamma9/Vdelta2+ and Vdelta2-negative gammadelta T cells were flow-sorted from PBMC for bulk sequencing. Germline loops: CDR1 TVYSNPD, CDR2 GDNSRS (reference sequence). The ends lost 4 bases at V and 0 bases at J; junction bases unmatched: 17. CDR3 length: 17 amino acids. This chain uses TRDV3 with TRDJ1; TRDD3 agrees at 7 bases. As TCRdb names no J gene, one was assigned here on the basis of a DNA match to germline. The clonotype was recovered from a pool of human donors (malaria-infected and uninfected, not separated). Sequencing was carried out using gamma-delta T cells from blood. The CDR3 DNA follows: TGTGCCTCTGACCACCTCCTGGGGGTCCAGTACACCGATAAACTCATCTTT. Translation: CASDHLLGVQYTDKLIF. Based on the CDR3 plus reference TRDV3 and TRDJ1, the full variable domain is CDKVTQSSPDQTVASGSEVVLLCTYDTVYSNPDLFWYRIRPDYSFQFVFYGDNSRSEGADFTQGRFSVKHILTQKAFHLVISPVRTEDSATYYCASDHLLGVQYTDKLIFGKGTRVTVEP.